The clone carrying this T cell receptor beta chain was counted at least ten times. Its specificity is not known. In making TCR beta libraries, quantitative 5'-RACE with molecular barcodes was used. TCRdb passed the 5' RACE reads through MiXCR, listing each CDR3 protein once. The sample consists of around 27,000 distinct CDR3 sequences, about 2.5% of them appearing once. This sample was taken from a study of CD8 T cells in ankylosing spondylitis. The germline V gene encodes CDR1 SGDLS and CDR2 YYNGEE. V was pared by 2 bases and J by 3 bases, with 9 bases between. The CDR3 sequence is 15 residues long. Study-wide points: In peripheral blood, disease-linked CD8+ clones occurred at relatively low frequencies.

The receptor was isolated from a female donor with ankylosing spondylitis or in good health (not recorded which). V gene TRBV9 combines with J gene TRBJ2-6, with D possibly called TRBD1 or TRBD2 (5 bases each). Sequencing was done on a sample of blood, either unsorted or a sorted T cell fraction (not recorded which). CDR3 residues: CASSVWGIGANVLTF. CDR3 nucleotide sequence: TGTGCCAGCAGCGTTTGGGGGATTGGGGCCAACGTCCTGACTTTC.